This T cell receptor (beta chain) was sequenced in a study of blood T cell repertoires in COVID-19. Study information: The United States, Italy and Spain were the sources of the acute and convalescent COVID-19 samples. PBMCs, B-cell-depleted T cells, or T cells provided the cDNA or gDNA that made up the material.

Authors' processing steps: How many nucleated cells were present was estimated from reference gene primer amplification. Repertoires were generated with immunoSEQ multiplex PCR, while TCRdb's copy carries only in-frame clones and drops some. V, J and clone size are taken as reported in that table, and D and trimming were inferred from the DNA itself. The sample contains around 260,000 clones, more than 85% of which appear only once. CDR3 length equals 14 residues. Germline V lookup: CDR1 MGHDK, CDR2 SYGVNS. The V end lost 3 bases, the J end lost 4 bases, and 11 bases lay between the germline ends. Sequencing was done on a sample of peripheral blood. The genes are TRBV25-1 and TRBJ2-3, with D perhaps matching TRBD2 (5 bases). This receptor was taken from a man younger than 45 with acute or convalescent COVID-19. As DNA, the CDR3 is TGTGCCAGCAGTGAGATAGAGGGCCCAGATACGCAGTATTTT. Translated: CASSEIEGPDTQYF.